The sequence of this T cell receptor beta chain was determined in a study of OX40 agonist ivuxolimab in advanced cancers. Study overall: Two patients with cutaneous melanoma and one with hepatocellular carcinoma, three in total, showed partial responses.

Repertoires were generated with immunoSEQ multiplex PCR, while TCRdb's copy carries only in-frame clones and drops some. The table has 53,000 or so clones, around 87% seen once. Autoimmune disease history or systemic immunosuppression led to patients being barred. For this clone: Its antigen remains unknown.

General study results and limits: At 0.1 to 3.0 mg/kg, clonal expansion of CD4+ and CD8+ blood T cells had occurred by week 6. Researchers report that CD8+ T cells had, on average, more expanded clones than CD4+.

The clonotype was recovered from an adult with an advanced solid tumor such as melanoma, head and neck, liver or kidney cancer. The source was CD4+ or CD8+ T cells sorted from blood, collected in a trial of the OX40 agonist ivuxolimab.

The CDR3 loop reads CASSTTSGAGKETQYF. CDR3 DNA sequence: TGTGCCAGTAGCACTACTAGCGGGGCGGGAAAAGAGACCCAGTACTTC. The chain links TRBV19 to TRBJ2-5; TRBD2 agrees at 10 bases. CDR3 length: 16 residues. J lost 3 bases, V lost 6 bases, and 10 bases had no gene match. Germline loops: CDR1 LNHDA, CDR2 SQIVND (reference sequence). Together with reference TRBV19 and TRBJ2-5, the CDR3 gives the full variable domain: DGGITQSPKYLFRKEGQNVTLSCEQNLNHDAMYWYRQDPGQGLRLIYYSQIVNDFQKGDIAEGYSVSREKKESFPLTVTSAQKNPTAFYLCASSTTSGAGKETQYFGPGTRLLVL.